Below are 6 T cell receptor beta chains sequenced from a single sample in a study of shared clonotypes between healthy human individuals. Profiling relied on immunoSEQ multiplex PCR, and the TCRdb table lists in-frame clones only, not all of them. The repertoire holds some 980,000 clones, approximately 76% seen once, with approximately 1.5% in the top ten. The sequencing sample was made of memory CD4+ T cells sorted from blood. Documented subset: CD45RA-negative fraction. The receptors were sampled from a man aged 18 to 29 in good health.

CDR3 sequence: CATSDLASETQYF. In DNA, the CDR3 is TGCGCCACCAGTGACTTAGCGTCAGAGACCCAGTACTTC. The V and J genes are TRBV5-1 and TRBJ2-5, with D tentatively TRBD2 (5 bases). Germline assignment: CDR1 SGHRS and CDR2 YFSETQ. The CDR3 consists of 13 residues. Trimming took off 9 bases at V and 4 bases at J, with 16 bases between the two ends.

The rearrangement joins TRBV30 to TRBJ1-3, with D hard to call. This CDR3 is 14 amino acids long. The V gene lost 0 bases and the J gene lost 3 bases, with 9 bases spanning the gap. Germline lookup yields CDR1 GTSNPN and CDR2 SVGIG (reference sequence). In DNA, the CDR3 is TGTGCCTGGAGTGTGAACCCGAGTGGAAACACCATATATTTT. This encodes CAWSVNPSGNTIYF. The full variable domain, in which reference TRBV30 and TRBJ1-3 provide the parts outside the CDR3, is SQTIHQWPATLVQPVGSPLSLECTVEGTSNPNLYWYRQAAGRGLQLLFYSVGIGQISSEVPQNLSASRPQDRQFILSSKKLLLSDSGFYLCAWSVNPSGNTIYFGEGSWLTVV.

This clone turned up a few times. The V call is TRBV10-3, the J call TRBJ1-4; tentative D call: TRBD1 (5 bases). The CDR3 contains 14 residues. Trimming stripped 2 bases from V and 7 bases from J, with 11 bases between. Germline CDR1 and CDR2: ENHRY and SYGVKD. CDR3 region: CAISERGSGEKLFF. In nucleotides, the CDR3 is TGTGCCATCAGTGAGAGGGGTAGCGGTGAAAAACTGTTTTTT.

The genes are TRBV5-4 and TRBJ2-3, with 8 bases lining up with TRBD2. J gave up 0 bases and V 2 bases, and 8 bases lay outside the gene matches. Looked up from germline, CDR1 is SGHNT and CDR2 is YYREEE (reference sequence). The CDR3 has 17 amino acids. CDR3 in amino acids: CASSFEREMSSTDTQYF. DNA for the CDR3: TGTGCCAGCAGCTTCGAGCGGGAGATGTCTAGCACAGATACGCAGTATTTT. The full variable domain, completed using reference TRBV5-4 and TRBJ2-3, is ETGVTQSPTHLIKTRGQQVTLRCSSQSGHNTVSWYQQALGQGPQFIFQYYREEENGRGNFPPRFSGLQFPNYSSELNVNALELDDSALYLCASSFEREMSSTDTQYFGPGTRLTVL.

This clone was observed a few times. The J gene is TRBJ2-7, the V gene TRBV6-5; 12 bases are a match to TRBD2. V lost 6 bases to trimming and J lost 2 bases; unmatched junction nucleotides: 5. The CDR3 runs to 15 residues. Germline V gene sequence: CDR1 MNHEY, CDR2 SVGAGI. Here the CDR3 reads CASRPWTSGTYEQYF. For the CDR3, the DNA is TGTGCCAGCAGGCCGTGGACTAGCGGGACCTACGAGCAGTACTTC.

Written as DNA, the CDR3 is TGCGCCAGCAGCCCGACTAGCGGGGGAGGCGGGGAGCTGTTTTTT. Translating it yields CASSPTSGGGGELFF. The genes are TRBV5-1 and TRBJ2-2; 12 positions agree with TRBD2. This CDR3 contains 15 residues. Germline CDR1 and CDR2: SGHRS and YFSETQ. Trimming removed 4 bases from V and 7 bases from J; junction bases left unmatched: 5.